This passage covers 32 T cell receptor beta chains from one sample sequenced in a study of regulatory T cells in long-lasting Graves disease. Construction of the TCR beta libraries employed iRepertoire HTBI primers in conjunction with Arm-PCR of CDR3 regions. One entry per CDR3 protein results from TCRdb running MiXCR on the multiplex PCR reads. The sample has over 200,000 distinct CDR3 sequences; approximately 20% are singletons. Regarding time point: newly diagnosed GD, antithyroid drugs for less than 3 months. From RNA extracted from PBMCs, the TCR library was made. The input for sequencing was peripheral blood mononuclear cells (PBMCs), taken at new diagnosis, from a patient treated with antithyroid drugs. These receptors were taken from a female donor with Graves disease.

Concerning this clonotype: It differs at one base from a far larger clone, so likely a read error. This chain joins TRBV7-2 and TRBJ2-3; 8 bases map to TRBD1. The V gene's germline CDR1 is SGHTA and CDR2 FQGNSA. V shed 5 bases and J 3 bases; nucleotides not matched to a gene: 7. The CDR3 sequence is 15 residues long. The CDR3 nucleotides read TGTGCCAGCAGCCCTCAGGGGGCGCCGACAGATACGCAGTATTTT. Its protein is CASSPQGAPTDTQYF.

This clonotype was seen ten or more times. This chain uses TRBV12-3 or TRBV12-4 with TRBJ2-1; D might be TRBD1 (6 bases). The CDR3 is made up of 13 amino acids. Trimming took off 6 bases at V and 5 bases at J, with 11 bases between the two ends. CDR3 coding DNA: TGTGCCAGCAGCCTCTACAGGGACAATGAGCAGTTCTTC. This gives the protein CASSLYRDNEQFF.

This clonotype was picked up many times. The chain combines TRBV18 with TRBJ1-2; no clear D gene. Germline V lookup: CDR1 KGHSH, CDR2 LQKENI. Trimming took off 0 bases at V and 9 bases at J, with 14 bases between the two ends. The CDR3 extends over 14 amino acids. The CDR3 is CASSPPGTHGRYTF. The CDR3 DNA is TGTGCCAGCTCACCACCGGGTACTCACGGCCGCTACACCTTC. Drawing the rest from reference TRBV18 and TRBJ1-2, the complete variable domain is NAGVMQNPRHLVRRRGQEARLRCSPMKGHSHVYWYRQLPEEGLKFMVYLQKENIIDESGMPKERFSAEFPKEGPSILRIQQVVRGDSAAYFCASSPPGTHGRYTFGSGTRLTVV.

This clonotype was counted at least ten times. The chain uses TRBV12-3 or TRBV12-4 and TRBJ1-3; TRBD1 might be the D (6 bases). Trimming removed 3 bases at V and 0 bases at J, with 12 bases between. CDR3 size: 16 residues. The CDR3 DNA follows: TGTGCCAGCAGTTTCTTTGGGGGCCGCTCTGGAAACACCATATATTTT. Protein: CASSFFGGRSGNTIYF.

This clonotype was seen ten or more times. The rearrangement links TRBV11-2 to TRBJ2-1; the D is unclear. Trimming pared 8 bases from V and 9 bases from J, leaving 17 bases between. The germline gives CDR1 SGHAT, CDR2 FQNNGV. The CDR3 runs 13 residues. CDR3 loop: CASQTRGSGEQFF. The CDR3 nucleotides read TGTGCCAGCCAGACACGAGGAAGTGGTGAGCAGTTCTTC.

In regard to this clonotype: A far larger clone differs by one base, so this is likely a read error. The genes are TRBV10-3 and TRBJ1-1; the D is unclear. Looked up from germline, CDR1 is ENHRY and CDR2 is SYGVKD. This CDR3 region has 14 residues. Between the trimmed V and J ends, which lost 5 bases and 1 base, there was a span of 11 bases. CDR3 loop: CAISYRWENTEAFF. The CDR3 region has the DNA TGTGCCATCAGTTACCGGTGGGAGAACACTGAAGCTTTCTTT.

This clonotype was seen at least ten times. The chain is built from TRBV6-5 and TRBJ1-1; D unclear. This CDR3 is built from 14 residues. Trimming left V 4 bases short and J 1 base short, with 10 bases between. Per germline, CDR1 MNHEY and CDR2 SVGAGI. As DNA, the CDR3 is TGTGCCAGCAGTTTAGGCGGCTGGAACACTGAAGCTTTCTTT. Its protein product is CASSLGGWNTEAFF.

The V gene is TRBV28, the J gene TRBJ2-1, with 11 bases fitting TRBD1. Germline V gene sequence: CDR1 MDHEN, CDR2 SYDVKM. After removal of 6 bases from V and 6 bases from J, the junction contained 10 bases not matched to a gene. The CDR3 totals 16 residues. As DNA, the CDR3 is TGTGCCAGCAGCCAACTGGGGACAGGGGGGATCAATGAGCAGTTCTTC. Amino acid sequence: CASSQLGTGGINEQFF.

The rearrangement uses TRBV12-3 or TRBV12-4 and TRBJ2-7, with 9 bases lining up with TRBD2. The CDR3 sequence is 13 residues long. V gave up 9 bases and J gave up 5 bases; unmatched junction bases: 8. The chain's CDR3 is CASGSGSRNEQYF. The CDR3 coding sequence is TGTGCCAGTGGTAGCGGGAGTCGCAACGAGCAGTACTTC.

This clonotype appeared a few times. This sequence joins TRBV9 and TRBJ2-1, with TRBD2 matching 13 bases. The CDR3 extends over 18 amino acids. V was clipped by 0 bases and J by 2 bases; unmatched bases: 5. CDR1 is SGDLS and CDR2 is YYNGEE in the germline V gene. For the CDR3, the DNA is TGTGCCAGCAGCGTAGGGGCGGGACTAGCGGGACCCTACAATGAGCAGTTCTTC. It codes for CASSVGAGLAGPYNEQFF.

V gene TRBV2 combines with J gene TRBJ1-2; 9 nucleotides agree with TRBD1. Per germline, CDR1 SNHLY and CDR2 FYNNEI. This CDR3 spans 14 amino acids. Trimming took 7 bases from V and 6 from J; bases not matched to a gene: 9. The CDR3 spells CASIRDRESDGYTF. Written as DNA, the CDR3 is TGTGCCAGCATCCGGGACAGGGAGTCTGATGGCTACACCTTC. Together with reference TRBV2 and TRBJ1-2, the CDR3 gives the full variable domain: EPEVTQTPSHQVTQMGQEVILRCVPISNHLYFYWYRQILGQKVEFLVSFYNNEISEKSEIFDDQFSVERPDGSNFTLKIRSTKLEDSAMYFCASIRDRESDGYTFGSGTRLTVV.

This clonotype was counted at least ten times. This chain connects TRBV3-1 to TRBJ2-5; possibly TRBD1 for D (5 bases). CDR1 is LGHDT and CDR2 is YNNKEL in the germline V gene (reference sequence). V was trimmed by 3 bases and J by 5 bases, leaving 7 bases between them. The CDR3 has 12 residues. As DNA, the CDR3 is TGTGCCAGCAGCCATAAGGGGGAGACCCAGTACTTC. Protein sequence: CASSHKGETQYF.

In its sample, this clonotype was seen many times. V and J are TRBV18 and TRBJ2-7; D not resolved. The germline gives CDR1 KGHSH, CDR2 LQKENI. This CDR3 contains 12 residues. The ends were cut back, 0 bases at V and 5 bases at J, with 5 bases in the middle. CDR3 DNA: TGTGCCAGCTCACCACCTGGCCACGAGCAGTACTTC. Protein sequence: CASSPPGHEQYF.

Only one count was recorded for this clonotype. Possible read error: a much larger clone is one base away. The chain is built from TRBV5-1 and TRBJ2-1; TRBD2 aligns across 12 bases. The CDR3 spans 14 residues. Germline V gene lookup returns CDR1 SGHRS and CDR2 YFSETQ. The CDR3 here is CASGASGRDNGQFF. The CDR3 DNA is TGCGCTTCAGGGGCTAGCGGGAGGGACAATGGGCAGTTCTTC.

The V call is TRBV19, the J call TRBJ2-3, with 7 positions matching TRBD1. The length of the CDR3 is 15 residues. J was trimmed by 0 bases and V by 5 bases; bases with no gene match: 5. In germline, CDR1 is LNHDA, CDR2 SQIVND (reference sequence). CDR3 in DNA: TGTGCCAGTAGTCCGGGACAGCTGAGCACAGATACGCAGTATTTT. Its translation: CASSPGQLSTDTQYF.

This clonotype came up many times. This chain connects TRBV11-2 to TRBJ2-7, with 7 positions matching TRBD1. Per the germline V gene, CDR1 is SGHAT and CDR2 is FQNNGV. V dropped 8 bases and J dropped 3; count of bases not matched to a gene: 13. The CDR3 extends over 15 amino acids. The CDR3 spells CASSVRDSSLYEQYF. The DNA of the CDR3 is TGTGCCAGCTCCGTTAGGGACAGTTCCCTCTACGAGCAGTACTTC.

Ten or more counts support this clonotype. This chain links TRBV12-3 or TRBV12-4 with TRBJ2-1; D gene ambiguous. CDR3 length: 12 amino acids. Between the trimmed V and J ends, which lost 7 bases and 5 bases, there was a span of 9 bases. The CDR3 DNA follows: TGTGCCAGCACCGCCCTCGACAATGAGCAGTTCTTC. Translated, it gives CASTALDNEQFF.

This clonotype was observed a few times. The chain uses TRBV5-4 and TRBJ1-3, with D perhaps matching TRBD1 (5 bases). CDR1 SGHNT and CDR2 YYREEE come from the germline V gene (reference sequence). CDR3 length equals 14 residues. V gave up 0 bases and J gave up 3 bases, with 7 bases separating them. CDR3 DNA sequence: TGTGCCAGCAGCTTGGACCAGGGTGGAAACACCATATATTTT. Protein sequence: CASSLDQGGNTIYF.

This chain uses TRBV19 with TRBJ1-5, with 9 bases aligning to TRBD1. This CDR3 spans 16 amino acids. The trim removed 5 bases at V and 7 bases at J, leaving 12 bases unmatched. The germline V gene encodes CDR1 LNHDA and CDR2 SQIVND (reference sequence). The CDR3 DNA is TGTGCCAGTAGTCCCTCTCACAGGGGGCACGGGCAGCCCCAGCATTTT. Translating gives CASSPSHRGHGQPQHF.

This clonotype was counted at least ten times. The chain carries TRBV30 and TRBJ2-3, with 8 positions matching TRBD2. The V segment lost 0 bases and the J segment 5 bases; nucleotides outside the gene matches: 1. This CDR3 comprises 13 residues. The V gene's germline CDR1 is GTSNPN and CDR2 SVGIG (reference sequence). For the CDR3, the DNA is TGTGCCTGGAGTGTAGGGACTAGAGATACGCAGTATTTT. Translation: CAWSVGTRDTQYF. Full variable domain (rest looked up from reference TRBV30 and TRBJ2-3): SQTIHQWPATLVQPVGSPLSLECTVEGTSNPNLYWYRQAAGRGLQLLFYSVGIGQISSEVPQNLSASRPQDRQFILSSKKLLLSDSGFYLCAWSVGTRDTQYFGPGTRLTVL.

Remarks on this clonotype: With a far larger clone one base away, a read error is the likely cause. J is TRBJ2-1 and V is TRBV12-3 or TRBV12-4; D is possibly TRBD2 (5 bases). Trimming removed 5 bases at V and 3 bases at J, with 17 bases between. The CDR3 is 16 residues long. This chain's CDR3 is CASSVEGPDGYNEQFF. The CDR3 DNA reads TGTGCCAGCAGTGTCGAGGGCCCGGACGGCTACAATGAGCAGTTCTTC.

The table lists this clonotype with many counts. V gene TRBV29-1 combines with J gene TRBJ2-3, with D possibly being TRBD2 (6 bases). The V gene's germline CDR1 is SQVTM and CDR2 ANQGSEA. V was clipped by 6 bases and J by 2 bases, with 15 bases between them. This CDR3 comprises 14 residues. CDR3 sequence reads: CSVGERASTDTQYF. CDR3 nucleotides: TGCAGCGTAGGAGAGCGGGCCTCCACAGATACGCAGTATTTT.

This clonotype has only one observation. This likely came from a read error, as a far larger clone is one base away. The chain has TRBV6-2 or TRBV6-3 and TRBJ2-5, with TRBD2 matching 12 bases. V lost 6 bases, J lost 11 bases, and 13 bases stayed unmatched. Germline assignment: CDR1 MNHEY and CDR2 SVGEGT. This CDR3 is built from 15 residues. CDR3 region: CASSELAGGYNEQYF. The CDR3 nucleotides read TGTGCCAGCAGCGAACTAGCGGGAGGCTACAATGAGCAGTACTTC.

The chain is built from TRBV28 and TRBJ2-7; 12 bases line up with TRBD2. With V trimmed by 6 bases and J by 4 bases, 16 bases remained unmatched. Germline loops: CDR1 MDHEN, CDR2 SYDVKM. The CDR3 is 18 residues long. The CDR3 bases are TGTGCCAGCAGCGCCGGGGGGGCTAGCGGGAGGGCCGGGTACGAGCAGTACTTC. Translating it yields CASSAGGASGRAGYEQYF.

This clonotype occurred a few times. This likely reflects a read error, since a far larger clone is one base away. This chain connects TRBV5-5 to TRBJ1-4; D call uncertain. CDR3 length: 15 residues. Per germline, CDR1 SGHKS and CDR2 YYEKEE (reference sequence). CDR3 residues: CASGFQAPRDEKLFF. Written as DNA, the CDR3 is TGTGCCAGCGGCTTCCAGGCCCCACGGGATGAAAAACTGTTTTTT.

This clonotype was picked up many times. The V gene is TRBV11-2, the J gene TRBJ1-2; 7 bases are shared with TRBD1. This CDR3 contains 15 residues. V dropped 5 bases and J dropped 1; count of bases not matched to a gene: 7. Germline CDR1 reads SGHAT; CDR2 reads FQNNGV. The CDR3 loop is CASSTTGQINYGYTF. In DNA, the CDR3 is TGTGCCAGCAGCACCACGGGACAGATTAACTATGGCTACACCTTC.

The rearrangement links TRBV2 to TRBJ2-1, with 9 bases that match TRBD2. V shed 0 bases, J shed 3 bases, and the junction held 3 bases outside the gene matches. This CDR3 is built from 16 residues. Per germline, CDR1 SNHLY and CDR2 FYNNEI. DNA for the CDR3: TGTGCCAGCAGTGAAGCGCGGGGGGGCGACTACAATGAGCAGTTCTTC. It is translated as CASSEARGGDYNEQFF. Filled out from reference TRBV2 and TRBJ2-1, the complete variable domain reads EPEVTQTPSHQVTQMGQEVILRCVPISNHLYFYWYRQILGQKVEFLVSFYNNEISEKSEIFDDQFSVERPDGSNFTLKIRSTKLEDSAMYFCASSEARGGDYNEQFFGPGTRLTVL.

This clonotype was found many times. CDR3 residues: CASSLPTSHPLYEQYF. The CDR3 DNA sequence: TGTGCCAGCAGTTTGCCCACTAGCCACCCACTGTACGAGCAGTACTTC. The chain is built from TRBV28 and TRBJ2-7; maybe TRBD2 (6 bases). Trimming removed 3 bases from V and 4 bases from J, with 19 bases in between. The CDR3 extends over 16 amino acids. Germline V gives CDR1 MDHEN, CDR2 SYDVKM.

This clonotype was observed at least ten times. CDR3 bases: TGTGCCAGCAGCCAAGATCTGGGAGGCTATGGCTACACCTTC. Amino acid sequence: CASSQDLGGYGYTF. V and J are TRBV14 and TRBJ1-2; D is unresolved. Trimming shortened V by 0 bases and J by 4 bases, and 9 bases separated the two germline ends. Germline loops: CDR1 SGHDN, CDR2 FVKESK. The CDR3 sequence is 14 residues long.

This clonotype has a count of ten or more. The CDR3 loop reads CASSSAGEKLFF. CDR3 DNA: TGTGCCAGCAGCTCGGCTGGTGAAAAACTGTTTTTT. The rearrangement joins TRBV11-3 to TRBJ1-4; no reliable D call. The V and J ends lost 4 bases and 7 bases respectively, with 7 bases between them. CDR3 length: 12 amino acids. CDR1 is SGHNT and CDR2 is YENEEA in the germline V gene.

This clonotype was picked up a small number of times. A single base is all that separates this from a far larger clone, so a read error is likely. The chain is built from TRBV11-2 and TRBJ2-7; perhaps TRBD2 as D (5 bases). From germline, CDR1 is SGHAT and CDR2 FQNNGV. There are 13 residues in the CDR3. Deletions cut 1 base from V and 5 bases from J, with 9 bases between. CDR3 nucleotide sequence: TGTGCCAGCAGCTTAGGAGGGAAGGACGAGCAGTACTTC. This sequence encodes CASSLGGKDEQYF.

This clonotype was seen many times. V usage is TRBV19 and J usage is TRBJ2-1; 8 bases line up with TRBD2. There are 16 residues in the CDR3. Germline loops: CDR1 LNHDA, CDR2 SQIVND (reference sequence). With V trimmed by 5 bases and J by 0 bases, 6 bases remained unmatched. CDR3 nucleotides: TGTGCCAGTAGTTGGCGGGAGGCCGGCTCCTACAATGAGCAGTTCTTC. This sequence encodes CASSWREAGSYNEQFF. Full variable domain (outside the CDR3, taken from reference TRBV19 and TRBJ2-1): DGGITQSPKYLFRKEGQNVTLSCEQNLNHDAMYWYRQDPGQGLRLIYYSQIVNDFQKGDIAEGYSVSREKKESFPLTVTSAQKNPTAFYLCASSWREAGSYNEQFFGPGTRLTVL.